This is a list of T cell receptor beta chains from one sample in a study of T cell responses to AZD1222 COVID-19 vaccine. Assay used: immunoSEQ multiplex PCR; TCRdb lists only in-frame clones, some missing. The sample shows 90,000 to 150,000 clones, around 90% of them seen only once. This sample comprised peripheral blood, obtained on day 0 of AZD1222 vaccination. Every receptor here comes from an adult in good health. CDR3s include the opening cysteine and the closing phenylalanine or tryptophan. Fields, in order: J gene, clone size, V gene, D gene, CDR3 DNA, CDR3 protein. A D gene is named only where the DNA matches it firmly. Only some rows state a clone size, as once, few, many or a class for expanded clones.

j_call: TRBJ2-3
clone_size: once
v_call: TRBV6-1
d_call: .
cdr3_nt: TGTGCCAGCAGTGAAGTGGGGGGTATATACACAGATACGCAGTATTTT
cdr3_aa: CASSEVGGIYTDTQYF

j_call: TRBJ1-5
clone_size: .
v_call: TRBV28
d_call: .
cdr3_nt: TGTGCCACTAGGGTCGGACTGGGGAGCAATCAGCCCCAGCATTTT
cdr3_aa: CATRVGLGSNQPQHF

j_call: TRBJ1-2
clone_size: .
v_call: TRBV30
d_call: .
cdr3_nt: TGTGCCTGGATAGGGGGACTTAACTATGGCTACACCTTC
cdr3_aa: CAWIGGLNYGYTF

j_call: TRBJ2-4
clone_size: few
v_call: TRBV3-1/TRBV3-2
d_call: .
cdr3_nt: TGTGCCAGCAGCCAGGCAAACATTCAGTACTTC
cdr3_aa: CASSQANIQYF

j_call: TRBJ1-5
clone_size: .
v_call: TRBV7-2
d_call: TRBD1
cdr3_nt: TGTGCCAGCAGCTCGGGGACAGGGGGAACTGGACTTAGCAATCAGCCCCAGCATTTT
cdr3_aa: CASSSGTGGTGLSNQPQHF

j_call: TRBJ1-5
clone_size: few
v_call: TRBV6-6
d_call: .
cdr3_nt: TGTGCCAGCAGTTACTCGAGGGAGGGTCAGCCCCAGCATTTT
cdr3_aa: CASSYSREGQPQHF

j_call: TRBJ2-5
clone_size: .
v_call: TRBV18
d_call: .
cdr3_nt: TGTGCCAGCTCACCGGGACTCGGAGAGACCCAGTACTTC
cdr3_aa: CASSPGLGETQYF

j_call: TRBJ1-3
clone_size: .
v_call: TRBV7-9
d_call: .
cdr3_nt: TGTGCCAGCAGCTCGACAGGCGGGGGAAACACCATATATTTT
cdr3_aa: CASSSTGGGNTIYF

j_call: TRBJ1-3
clone_size: .
v_call: TRBV24-1
d_call: .
cdr3_nt: TGTGCCACCCCGAACTGTGCCGAGCGGTCTGGAAACACCATATATTTT
cdr3_aa: CATPNCAERSGNTIYF

j_call: TRBJ1-2
clone_size: .
v_call: TRBV28
d_call: .
cdr3_nt: TGTGCCAGCACTCACCGAGTGGGCTATGGCTACACCTTC
cdr3_aa: CASTHRVGYGYTF

j_call: TRBJ2-3
clone_size: .
v_call: TRBV29-1
d_call: TRBD2
cdr3_nt: TGCAGCTCCGGGACTAGCGGGAGGGACGGCACAGATACGCAGTATTTT
cdr3_aa: CSSGTSGRDGTDTQYF

j_call: TRBJ1-5
clone_size: .
v_call: TRBV30
d_call: TRBD1
cdr3_nt: TGTGCCTGGCGGGGACAGTCCAATCAGCCCCAGCATTTT
cdr3_aa: CAWRGQSNQPQHF

j_call: TRBJ1-1
clone_size: once
v_call: TRBV6-5
d_call: .
cdr3_nt: TGTGCCAGCTCCGTGGGGGGTGGCACTGAAGCTTTCTTT
cdr3_aa: CASSVGGGTEAFF

j_call: TRBJ2-1
clone_size: .
v_call: TRBV19
d_call: TRBD1
cdr3_nt: TGTGCCAGTGCAATCGGGACAGGGTTGTACAATGAGCAGTTCTTC
cdr3_aa: CASAIGTGLYNEQFF

j_call: TRBJ1-1
clone_size: .
v_call: TRBV5-1
d_call: .
cdr3_nt: TGCGCCAGCAGCTGGGGGTACCAACAAGGGGCTGAAGCTTTCTTT
cdr3_aa: CASSWGYQQGAEAFF

j_call: TRBJ2-7
clone_size: .
v_call: TRBV24-1
d_call: TRBD1
cdr3_nt: TGTGCCACCAGTGATCCTCGGGACAGGGGCCAATACGAGCAGTACTTC
cdr3_aa: CATSDPRDRGQYEQYF

j_call: TRBJ1-5
clone_size: once
v_call: TRBV6-1
d_call: .
cdr3_nt: TGTGCCAGCAGTGAATCGGTTAGCAATCAGCCCCAGCATTTT
cdr3_aa: CASSESVSNQPQHF

j_call: TRBJ1-4
clone_size: .
v_call: TRBV7-9
d_call: .
cdr3_nt: TGTGCCAGCAGCTTACAGGGGACTAATGAAAAACTGTTTTTT
cdr3_aa: CASSLQGTNEKLFF

j_call: TRBJ1-5
clone_size: .
v_call: TRBV7-9
d_call: .
cdr3_nt: TGTGCCCGGATAATGAATCAGAGGGATCAGCCCCAGCATTTT
cdr3_aa: CARIMNQRDQPQHF

j_call: TRBJ2-1
clone_size: .
v_call: TRBV28
d_call: .
cdr3_nt: TGTGCCAGCACCCTCCGGTGGGGGGGCCTGGGGTACAATGAGCAGTTCTTC
cdr3_aa: CASTLRWGGLGYNEQFF

j_call: TRBJ2-6
clone_size: .
v_call: TRBV4-2
d_call: .
cdr3_nt: TGTGCCAGCAGCGGGGGCGCTGGGGCCAACGTCCTGACTTTC
cdr3_aa: CASSGGAGANVLTF

j_call: TRBJ1-5
clone_size: .
v_call: TRBV6-5
d_call: .
cdr3_nt: TGTGCCAGCGGCTCCGGTCGGTCGGATCAGCCCCAGCATTTT
cdr3_aa: CASGSGRSDQPQHF

j_call: TRBJ1-1
clone_size: .
v_call: TRBV7-9
d_call: .
cdr3_nt: TGTGCCAGCAGCTTCCCGGACGCGAACACTGAAGCTTTCTTT
cdr3_aa: CASSFPDANTEAFF

j_call: TRBJ1-5
clone_size: .
v_call: TRBV6-5
d_call: .
cdr3_nt: TGTGCCAGCAGGCCCGCCGGGCCTGGTCAGCCCCAGCATTTT
cdr3_aa: CASRPAGPGQPQHF

j_call: TRBJ2-1
clone_size: .
v_call: TRBV10-3
d_call: TRBD2
cdr3_nt: TGTGCCATCAGCAAGACTAGCGGGGGGAGAACGGTTTACAATGAGCAGTTCTTC
cdr3_aa: CAISKTSGGRTVYNEQFF

j_call: TRBJ1-2
clone_size: .
v_call: TRBV12-5
d_call: TRBD1
cdr3_nt: TGTGCTAGTGGTTTGGGGGAACAGGGGGCTTATGGCTACACCTTC
cdr3_aa: CASGLGEQGAYGYTF

j_call: TRBJ1-4
clone_size: .
v_call: TRBV19
d_call: TRBD1
cdr3_nt: TGTGCCAGTAGTAACACAGGGGACCCTAATGAAAAACTGTTTTTT
cdr3_aa: CASSNTGDPNEKLFF

j_call: TRBJ1-2
clone_size: .
v_call: TRBV2
d_call: TRBD1
cdr3_nt: TGTGCCAGCAGTGCCCAGGGGGCTGCCTATGGCTACACCTTC
cdr3_aa: CASSAQGAAYGYTF

j_call: TRBJ1-2
clone_size: .
v_call: TRBV18
d_call: .
cdr3_nt: TGTGCCAGCTCACCTCGGGACTTACCTAACTATGGCTACACCTTC
cdr3_aa: CASSPRDLPNYGYTF

j_call: TRBJ1-3
clone_size: .
v_call: TRBV11-2
d_call: TRBD1
cdr3_nt: TGTGCCAGCAGCAGTACCCAGGGGGGTGCGAACACCATATATTTT
cdr3_aa: CASSSTQGGANTIYF

j_call: TRBJ2-7
clone_size: .
v_call: TRBV11-1
d_call: TRBD1
cdr3_nt: TGTGCCAGCAGCTTAGAAGGGGGCGGAACCTACGAGCAGTACTTC
cdr3_aa: CASSLEGGGTYEQYF

j_call: TRBJ2-1
clone_size: .
v_call: TRBV19
d_call: TRBD2
cdr3_nt: TGTGCCAGTAGTATAGGGGGGGGAGGGCGGTTCTTC
cdr3_aa: CASSIGGGGRFF

j_call: TRBJ2-4
clone_size: once
v_call: TRBV11-2
d_call: .
cdr3_nt: TGTGCCAGCAGCCCAACTTGGGGGGCCTTAATATACTTC
cdr3_aa: CASSPTWGALIYF

j_call: TRBJ2-1
clone_size: .
v_call: TRBV6-4
d_call: .
cdr3_nt: TGTGCCAGCAGTTACAGGGGGGGGAATCCTTACAATGAGCAGTTCTTC
cdr3_aa: CASSYRGGNPYNEQFF

j_call: TRBJ1-1
clone_size: .
v_call: TRBV1
d_call: .
cdr3_nt: TGCACCAGCAGCCAACCCAGCCCCCCCCCAGGGAAGGCTTTCTTT
cdr3_aa: CTSSQPSPPPGKAFF

j_call: TRBJ2-3
clone_size: .
v_call: TRBV14
d_call: .
cdr3_nt: TGTGCCAGCAGCCAAGGGGGGGCCGCAGATACGCAGTATTTT
cdr3_aa: CASSQGGAADTQYF

j_call: TRBJ1-2
clone_size: .
v_call: TRBV5-4
d_call: .
cdr3_nt: TGTGCCAGCAGCCCGGCTTCAGGGGAATACTATGGCTACACCTTC
cdr3_aa: CASSPASGEYYGYTF

j_call: TRBJ1-1
clone_size: .
v_call: TRBV5-1
d_call: TRBD1
cdr3_nt: TGCGCCAGCAGCGGGAGACAGGGGGCCGACACTGAAGCTTTCTTT
cdr3_aa: CASSGRQGADTEAFF

j_call: TRBJ1-2
clone_size: .
v_call: TRBV2
d_call: .
cdr3_nt: TGTGCCAGCAGCAGGACATCTGCTAACTATGGCTACACCTTC
cdr3_aa: CASSRTSANYGYTF

j_call: TRBJ1-2
clone_size: .
v_call: TRBV19
d_call: TRBD1
cdr3_nt: TGTGCCAGTAGTATAGCCCGACAGGGTGGTTTTGGCTACACCTTC
cdr3_aa: CASSIARQGGFGYTF

j_call: TRBJ1-5
clone_size: .
v_call: TRBV3-1/TRBV3-2
d_call: .
cdr3_nt: TGTGCCAGCAGCCAAGTTGGTCAGCCCCAGCATTTT
cdr3_aa: CASSQVGQPQHF